This T cell receptor (beta chain) was captured in a study of memory CD4+ T cells and cytomegalovirus serostatus (dated by TCRdb to between 2017 and 2020). Context from the whole study: The cohort included approximately 35 healthy adults from Belgium, of whom 9 were CMV seropositive and roughly 24 were CMV seronegative. The study sequenced CD4+ memory TCRbeta repertoires of a Belgian cohort with known cytomegalovirus serostatus to replicate a published TCR-based CMV serostatus classifier. Findings and caveats that apply to the study as a whole: The results were interpreted as suggesting that the CMV-associated TCR signature is largely present in the CD4+ memory repertoire. Unlike the original study, which covered naive and memory CD4+ and CD8+ populations, the Belgian study sequenced only CD4+CD45RO+ memory cells. On the Belgian cohort, the classifier built on the original framework reached a median bootstrapped AUC of around 0.95, with a 95% CI of 0.76-1.00. Of under 200 previously reported CMV-associated TCRbeta sequences, about 72 appeared in the CD4+ memory repertoires, each in one to five individuals. For predicting CMV serostatus, the median bootstrapped AUC was approximately 0.95 using the original framework and roughly 0.91 using a US-trained random forest.

Genomic DNA was extracted from sorted cells with the Quick-DNA Microprep Kit. Amplification of TCRbeta DNA was done with the immunoSEQ hsTCRbeta kit, following the protocol from the manufacturer. An Illumina MiSeq instrument was used to sequence the TCRbeta libraries. The original pipeline was this. Following removal of out-of-frame sequences, roughly 2 million distinct TCRbeta sequences were retained, with an average of about 61,000 per individual. Two values were used to score each individual: the count of 150 to 200 previously reported CMV-associated TCRbeta sequences and the total count of productive distinct TCRbeta sequences. A beta-binomial model was reimplemented in Python, and random forests from scikit-learn, run with default parameters, were trained on data from the US cohort. Classifier performance on the Belgian cohort was summarized as median AUC with percentile confidence intervals over 10,000 bootstrap iterations. Here the immuneACCESS table is served through TCRdb, limited to in-frame sequences with V and J called. Missing clones are a known gap in these copies; in checked studies unresolved V genes cover under half, and the rest lacks a known reason. That table furnishes V, J and clone size, whereas the DNA furnished D and trimming. This sample comprises 40,000 or so clones, nearly 80% of them detected only once. The ten largest make up less than 0.85% of the sample.

Only one count was recorded for this clone. This clone's antigen is unknown. No per-base quality is available; no much larger clone lies one base away. Trimmed from V: 3 bases; trimmed from J: 4 bases; junction bases lacking a gene match: 4. The germline V gene specifies LGHNA as CDR1 and YNFKEQ as CDR2. From the cysteine through the phenylalanine, the CDR3 covers 16 amino acids. This entry keeps only the CDR3 DNA: 48 bases, framed from base 1. A FACSAria II was used to sort memory CD4+ T cells, defined as single viable CD3+CD4+CD8-CD45RO+ cells. CMV serostatus was assessed using a Roche Elecsys assay, by which serum IgG against CMV pp150, pp28, p38 and p52 was detected. Following thawing, total CD4+ T cells were enriched through positive selection using CD4 magnetic microbeads. The samples came from a separate study whose specific focus was interrogating the CD4+ T cell memory repertoire. Peripheral blood mononuclear cells were isolated and cryopreserved following standard operating procedures; serum was stored at -80 °C. Staining used CD3-PerCP (BW264/56), CD4-APC (RPA-T4), CD45RO-PE (UCHT1) and CD8-Pacific Orange (3B5) antibodies, with Sytox blue excluding non-viable cells.

The sample was memory CD4+ T cells from blood. Recombination connected TRBV4-2 to TRBJ2-5; 14 nucleotides in the junction match TRBD2. This TCR was recovered from an adult in good health and CMV-seronegative. The CDR3 has the sequence CASSQGLAGVRETQYF. At the DNA level, the sequence is TGTGCCAGCAGCCAGGGACTAGCGGGGGTAAGAGAGACCCAGTACTTC.